This is a list of T cell receptor beta chains from one sample in a study of blood T cells in healthy people across ages. TCRdb called the 5' RACE reads again in MiXCR, with one record for every CDR3 protein. The repertoire consists of about 1.6 million distinct CDR3 sequences, with roughly 32% occurring once and the leading ten covering about 10%. The specimen sequenced was blood. These receptors all stem from a woman aged 25 to 39 in good health. Both conserved end residues are trimmed from each CDR3.

j_gene | v_gene | CDR3aa
TRBJ2-3 | TRBV30 | AWSLDGTDTQY
TRBJ2-1 | TRBV5-1 | ASSWGRGGQSEQF
TRBJ2-7 | TRBV5-5 | ASSFSSGAYEQY
TRBJ2-5 | TRBV9 | ASSEGIAGNQETQY
TRBJ2-5 | TRBV5-1 | ASSLRARETQY
TRBJ1-2 | TRBV9 | ASSVIPTGGDYGYT
TRBJ2-7 | TRBV4-2 | ASSHRKQRTSGTYKQY
TRBJ2-2 | TRBV7-6 | ASSLDEGRAGGELF
. | TRBV7-6 | ASSLDSPRGLAGGPVEQY
TRBJ2-5 | TRBV6-2/TRBV6-3 | ASNKVGVETQY
TRBJ2-7 | TRBV6-6 | ASSYSLGEPYEQY
TRBJ2-5 | TRBV7-3 | ASSRSTGETQY
TRBJ1-2 | TRBV28 | ASQSFELGEDGYT
TRBJ1-4 | TRBV9 | ASSLSGITNEKLF
TRBJ1-2 | TRBV20-1 | SASPRGGANYGYT
TRBJ2-1 | TRBV5-1 | ASSPTPGPGEQF
TRBJ1-6 | TRBV4-1 | ASSQVGLKPLH
TRBJ1-4 | TRBV20-1 | SASLTAGFDEKLF
TRBJ2-1 | TRBV7-9 | ASSHAEISYNEQF
TRBJ2-4 | TRBV4-1 | ASSQGGLNGGKNIQY
TRBJ2-1 | TRBV5-5 | ASSLWDSDEQF
TRBJ1-2 | TRBV5-1 | ASSLVGVTGGYT
TRBJ1-1 | TRBV5-6 | ASSCGHLGTEAF
TRBJ2-1 | TRBV4-1 | ASSQDGLPYNEQF
TRBJ2-2 | TRBV10-3 | AISQTGGLNTGELF
TRBJ2-5 | TRBV9 | ASSVGLLGSTLETQY
TRBJ2-1 | TRBV11-1 | ASSSVGSWEQF
TRBJ2-1 | TRBV10-1 | ASSDRLFGNEQF
TRBJ2-5 | TRBV12-3/TRBV12-4 | ASSLVQGGVQETQY
TRBJ2-7 | TRBV15 | ATSTGGSSLEQY
TRBJ2-3 | TRBV13 | ASSSQGGLNTDTQY
TRBJ1-2 | TRBV29-1 | SVEVQGDGGYT
TRBJ2-2 | TRBV29-1 | SASLGGIGAGELF
TRBJ2-7 | TRBV20-1 | SARDRAGSSHEQY
TRBJ2-1 | TRBV20-1 | SARGYGRAGNEQF